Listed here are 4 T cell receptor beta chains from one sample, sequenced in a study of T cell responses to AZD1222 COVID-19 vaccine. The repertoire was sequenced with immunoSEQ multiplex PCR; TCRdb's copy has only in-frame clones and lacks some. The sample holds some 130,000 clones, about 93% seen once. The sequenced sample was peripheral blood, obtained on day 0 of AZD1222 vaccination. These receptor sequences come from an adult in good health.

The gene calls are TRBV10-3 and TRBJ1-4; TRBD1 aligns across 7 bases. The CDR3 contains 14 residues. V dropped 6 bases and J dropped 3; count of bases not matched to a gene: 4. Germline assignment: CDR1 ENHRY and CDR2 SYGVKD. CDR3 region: CAIRKDRANEKLFF. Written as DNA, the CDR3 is TGTGCCATCAGAAAAGACAGGGCTAATGAAAAACTGTTTTTT.

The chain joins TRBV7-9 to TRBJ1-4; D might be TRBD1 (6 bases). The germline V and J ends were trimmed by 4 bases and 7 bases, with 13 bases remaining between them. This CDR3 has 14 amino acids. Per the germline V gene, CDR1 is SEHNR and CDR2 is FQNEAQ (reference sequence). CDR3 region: CASSSTGLGEKLFF. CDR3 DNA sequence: TGTGCCAGCAGCTCAACAGGGTTGGGTGAAAAACTGTTTTTT.

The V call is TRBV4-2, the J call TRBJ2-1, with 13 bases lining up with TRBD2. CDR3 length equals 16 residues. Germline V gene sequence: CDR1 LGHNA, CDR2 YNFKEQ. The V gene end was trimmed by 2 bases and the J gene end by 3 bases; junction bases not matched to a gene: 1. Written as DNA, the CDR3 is TGTGCCAGCAGCCAAAGACTAGCGGGAGGCTACAATGAGCAGTTCTTC. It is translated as CASSQRLAGGYNEQFF.

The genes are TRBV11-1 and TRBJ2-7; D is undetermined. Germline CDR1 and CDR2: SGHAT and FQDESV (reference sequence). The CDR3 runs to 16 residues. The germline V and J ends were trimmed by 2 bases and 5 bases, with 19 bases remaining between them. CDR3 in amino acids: CASSLIVYEVPNEQYF. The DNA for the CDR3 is TGTGCCAGCAGCTTAATTGTATATGAGGTCCCTAACGAGCAGTACTTC. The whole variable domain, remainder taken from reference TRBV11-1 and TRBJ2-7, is EAEVAQSPRYKITEKSQAVAFWCDPISGHATLYWYRQILGQGPELLVQFQDESVVDDSQLPKDRFSAERLKGVDSTLKIQPAELGDSAMYLCASSLIVYEVPNEQYFGPGTRLTVT.